This T cell receptor beta chain stems from a study of long-term antiretroviral therapy in people with HIV. The assay, immunoSEQ v3.0, was run at survey level. Method: immunoSEQ multiplex PCR; TCRdb's copy keeps in-frame clones and lacks some. Of some 26,000 clones listed, roughly three quarters are singletons. The sequence derives from a woman between 35 and 50 years old with HIV. Specimen: unsorted PBMCs, collected 1.1 years before starting antiretroviral therapy.

CDR3 region: CATNPGLAANTGELFF. The CDR3 bases are TGTGCCACGAATCCGGGACTAGCGGCGAACACCGGGGAGCTGTTTTTT. V gene TRBV10-3 combines with J gene TRBJ2-2; 11 bases map to TRBD2. Germline V CDR1 and CDR2: ENHRY, SYGVKD. J was trimmed by 0 bases and V by 10 bases; bases with no gene match: 7. The length of the CDR3 is 16 residues.